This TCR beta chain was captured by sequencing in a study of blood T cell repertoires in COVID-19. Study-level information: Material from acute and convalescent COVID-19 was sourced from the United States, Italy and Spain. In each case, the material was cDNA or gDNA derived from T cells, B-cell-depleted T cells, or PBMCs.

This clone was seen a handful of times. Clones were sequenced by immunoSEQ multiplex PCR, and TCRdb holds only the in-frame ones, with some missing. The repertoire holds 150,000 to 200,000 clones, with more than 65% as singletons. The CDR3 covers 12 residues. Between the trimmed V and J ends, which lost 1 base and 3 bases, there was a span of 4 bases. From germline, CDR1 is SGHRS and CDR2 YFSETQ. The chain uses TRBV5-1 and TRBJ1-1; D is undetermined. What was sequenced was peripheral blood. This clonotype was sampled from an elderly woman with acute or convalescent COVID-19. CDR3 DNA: TGCGCCAGCAGCTTGCTCGACACTGAAGCTTTCTTT. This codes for CASSLLDTEAFF. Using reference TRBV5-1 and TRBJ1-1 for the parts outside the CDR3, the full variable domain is KAGVTQTPRYLIKTRGQQVTLSCSPISGHRSVSWYQQTPGQGLQFLFEYFSETQRNKGNFPGRFSGRQFSNSRSEMNVSTLELGDSALYLCASSLLDTEAFFGQGTRLTVV.